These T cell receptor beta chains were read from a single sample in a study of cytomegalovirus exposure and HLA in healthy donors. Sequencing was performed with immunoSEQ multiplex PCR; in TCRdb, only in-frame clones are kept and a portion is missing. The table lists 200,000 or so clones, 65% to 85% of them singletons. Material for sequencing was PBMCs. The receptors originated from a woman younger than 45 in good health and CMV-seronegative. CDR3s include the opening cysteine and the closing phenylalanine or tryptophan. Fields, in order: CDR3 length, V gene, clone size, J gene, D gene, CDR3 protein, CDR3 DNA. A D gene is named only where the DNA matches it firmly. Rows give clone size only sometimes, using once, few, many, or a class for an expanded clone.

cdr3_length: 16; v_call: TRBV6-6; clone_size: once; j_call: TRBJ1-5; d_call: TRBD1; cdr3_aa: CASSPHTGGSDQPQHF; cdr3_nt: TGTGCCAGCAGCCCCCATACAGGGGGTTCAGATCAGCCCCAGCATTTT
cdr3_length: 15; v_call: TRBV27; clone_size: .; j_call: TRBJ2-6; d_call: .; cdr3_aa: CASSLIRAGANVLTF; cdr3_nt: TGTGCCAGCAGTTTAATCAGGGCTGGGGCCAACGTCCTGACTTTC
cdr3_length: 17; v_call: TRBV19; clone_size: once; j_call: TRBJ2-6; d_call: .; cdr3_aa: CASSTRGIPSGANVLTF; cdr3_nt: TGTGCCAGTAGTACCAGAGGTATTCCCTCTGGGGCCAACGTCCTGACTTTC
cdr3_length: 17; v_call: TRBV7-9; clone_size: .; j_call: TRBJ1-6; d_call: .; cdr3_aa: CASSSLRGSSYNSPLHF; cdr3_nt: TGTGCCAGCAGCTCCCTCCGGGGGAGCTCCTATAATTCACCCCTCCACTTT
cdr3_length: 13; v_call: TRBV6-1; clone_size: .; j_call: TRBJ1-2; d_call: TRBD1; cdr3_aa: CASSAGGNYGYPF; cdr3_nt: TGTGCCAGCAGTGCAGGGGGAAACTATGGCTACCCCTTC
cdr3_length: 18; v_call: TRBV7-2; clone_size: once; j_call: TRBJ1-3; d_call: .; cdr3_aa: CASSLGGGALYSGNTIYF; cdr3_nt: TGTGCCAGCAGCTTAGGAGGAGGGGCCCTCTACTCTGGAAACACCATATATTTT
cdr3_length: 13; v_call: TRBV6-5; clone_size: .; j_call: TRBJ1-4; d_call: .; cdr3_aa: CASSYPRREKLFF; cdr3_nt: TGTGCCAGCAGTTACCCCAGGAGGGAAAAACTGTTTTTT
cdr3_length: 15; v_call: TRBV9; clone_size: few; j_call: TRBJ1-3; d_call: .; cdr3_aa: CASSVTGISGNTIYF; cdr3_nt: TGTGCCAGCAGCGTAACGGGTATCTCTGGAAACACCATATATTTT
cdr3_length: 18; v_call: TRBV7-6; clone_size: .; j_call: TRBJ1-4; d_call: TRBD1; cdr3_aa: CASSSRPLHRGTNEKLFF; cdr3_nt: TGTGCCAGCAGCTCCAGACCCCTCCACAGGGGCACTAATGAAAAACTGTTTTTT
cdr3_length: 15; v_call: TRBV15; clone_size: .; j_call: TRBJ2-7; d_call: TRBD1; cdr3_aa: CATSRDYRGDYEQYF; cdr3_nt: TGTGCCACCAGCAGAGATTACAGGGGCGACTACGAGCAGTACTTC
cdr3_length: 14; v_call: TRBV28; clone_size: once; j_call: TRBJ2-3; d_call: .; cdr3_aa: CASSLSRGSDTQYF; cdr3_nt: TGTGCCAGCAGTTTGTCGCGGGGCTCAGATACGCAGTATTTT
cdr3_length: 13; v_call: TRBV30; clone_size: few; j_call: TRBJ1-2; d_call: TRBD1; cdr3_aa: CAWSPTGGDGYTF; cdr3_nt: TGTGCCTGGAGTCCGACAGGGGGTGATGGCTACACCTTC
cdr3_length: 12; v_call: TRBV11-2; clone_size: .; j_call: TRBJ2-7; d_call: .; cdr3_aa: CASSLVKNEQYF; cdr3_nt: TGTGCCAGCAGCTTAGTTAAAAACGAGCAGTACTTC
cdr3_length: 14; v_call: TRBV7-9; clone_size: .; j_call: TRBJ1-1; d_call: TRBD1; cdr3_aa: CASSLAEGAGEAFF; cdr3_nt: TGTGCCAGCAGCTTAGCAGAGGGGGCGGGTGAAGCTTTCTTT
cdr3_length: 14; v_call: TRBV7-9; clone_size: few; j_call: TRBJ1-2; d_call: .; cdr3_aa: CASSLATVNYGYTF; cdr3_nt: TGTGCCAGCAGCTTAGCGACAGTTAACTATGGCTACACCTTC
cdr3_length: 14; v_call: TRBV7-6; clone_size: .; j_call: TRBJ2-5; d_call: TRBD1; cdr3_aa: CASSSTGAQETQYF; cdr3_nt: TGTGCCAGCAGCTCAACAGGGGCACAAGAGACCCAGTACTTC
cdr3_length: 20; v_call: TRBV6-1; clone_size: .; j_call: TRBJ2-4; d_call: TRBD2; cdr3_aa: CASSEAIFFWGGIAKNIQYF; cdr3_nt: TGTGCCAGCAGTGAAGCGATCTTCTTTTGGGGGGGGATTGCCAAAAACATTCAGTACTTC
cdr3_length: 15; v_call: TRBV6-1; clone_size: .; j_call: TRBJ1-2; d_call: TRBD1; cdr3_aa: CASTRDRLANYGYTF; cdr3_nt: TGTGCCAGCACCCGGGACAGGTTAGCTAACTATGGCTACACCTTC
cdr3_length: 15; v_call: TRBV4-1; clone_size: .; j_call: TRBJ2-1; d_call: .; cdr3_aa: CASSPMPDRYNEQFF; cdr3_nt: TGCGCCAGCAGCCCAATGCCCGACAGGTACAATGAGCAGTTCTTC
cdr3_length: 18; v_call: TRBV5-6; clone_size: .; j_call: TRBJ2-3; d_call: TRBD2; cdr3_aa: CASSLLWASGGSTDTQYF; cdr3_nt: TGTGCCAGCAGCTTGTTATGGGCTAGCGGGGGTAGCACAGATACGCAGTATTTT
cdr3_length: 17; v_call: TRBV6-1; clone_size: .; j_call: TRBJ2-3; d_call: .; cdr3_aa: CASSVGRPRVRTDTQYF; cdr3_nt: TGTGCCAGCAGTGTCGGCCGACCCAGGGTTAGGACAGATACGCAGTATTTT
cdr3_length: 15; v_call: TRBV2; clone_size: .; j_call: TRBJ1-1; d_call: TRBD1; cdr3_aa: CASSRTGGGNTEAFF; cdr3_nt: TGTGCCAGCAGTCGGACAGGGGGGGGGAACACTGAAGCTTTCTTT
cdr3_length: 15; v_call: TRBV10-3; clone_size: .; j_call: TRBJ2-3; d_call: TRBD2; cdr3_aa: CAISGRAGGPGTQYF; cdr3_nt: TGTGCTATCAGTGGCCGGGCGGGAGGGCCTGGTACGCAGTATTTT
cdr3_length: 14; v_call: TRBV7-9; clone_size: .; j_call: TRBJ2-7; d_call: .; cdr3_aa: CASSYGRLSYEQYF; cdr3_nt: TGTGCCAGCAGCTATGGCAGACTCTCCTACGAGCAGTACTTC
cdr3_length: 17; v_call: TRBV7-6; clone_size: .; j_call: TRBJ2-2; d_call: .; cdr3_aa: CASSSIPQVRGTGELFF; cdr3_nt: TGTGCCAGCAGCTCAATACCCCAGGTCAGGGGCACCGGGGAGCTGTTTTTT
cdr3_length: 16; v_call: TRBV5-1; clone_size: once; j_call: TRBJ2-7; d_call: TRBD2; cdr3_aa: CASSLEVAGGSYEQYF; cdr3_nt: TGCGCCAGCAGCTTGGAAGTAGCGGGAGGGTCCTACGAGCAGTACTTC